These 8 T cell receptor beta chains were all obtained from the same sample, sequenced in a study of OX40 agonist ivuxolimab in advanced cancers. Generated by immunoSEQ multiplex PCR, the TCRdb table keeps only in-frame clones and is missing some. Of about 100,000 clones detected, 75% to 95% appear once; the ten largest clones hold approximately 0.34%. The material sequenced was CD4+ or CD8+ T cells sorted from blood, taken in a trial of the OX40 agonist ivuxolimab. These receptors originate from an adult with an advanced solid tumor such as melanoma, head and neck, liver or kidney cancer.

The chain has TRBV7-2 and TRBJ2-2, with 11 bases aligning to TRBD2. From germline, CDR1 is SGHTA and CDR2 FQGNSA. V lost 9 bases to trimming and J lost 7 bases; unmatched junction nucleotides: 10. The CDR3 runs to 15 residues. This CDR3 is CASASSGRQGGELFF. Written as DNA, the CDR3 is TGTGCCAGTGCGTCTAGCGGGAGGCAAGGCGGGGAGCTGTTTTTT.

The CDR3 protein is CASSAQGANNQPQHF. The DNA of the CDR3 is TGTGCCAGCAGCGCACAGGGGGCGAACAATCAGCCCCAGCATTTT. The V call is TRBV2, the J call TRBJ1-5, with 9 bases that match TRBD1. This CDR3 region has 15 residues. Germline CDR1 is SNHLY and CDR2 is FYNNEI. The junction had 6 bases not matched to a gene; V was cut back by 6 bases and J by 3 bases.

J is TRBJ1-2 and V is TRBV14, with D possibly matching TRBD1 (5 bases). The V end was cut by 1 base, the J end by 8 bases, with 11 bases between. CDR1 and CDR2 (germline): SGHDN, FVKESK. CDR3 length: 13 residues. The CDR3 is CASSQVTDGGYTF. The CDR3 nucleotides are TGTGCCAGCAGCCAAGTGACAGATGGCGGCTACACCTTC.

The V and J genes are TRBV7-9 and TRBJ2-3, with TRBD2 matching over 8 bases. Germline CDR1 is SEHNR and CDR2 is FQNEAQ (reference sequence). With V trimmed by 5 bases and J by 2 bases, 9 bases remained unmatched. The CDR3 is 16 residues long. CDR3 coding DNA: TGTGCCAGCAGCCCAGGGCTAGCGGGTACCACAGATACGCAGTATTTT. Translated, it gives CASSPGLAGTTDTQYF.

The chain uses TRBV7-2 and TRBJ2-1, with D maybe TRBD1 (5 bases). Germline CDR1 reads SGHTA; CDR2 reads FQGNSA. V lost 5 bases and J 8 bases, leaving 19 bases between the germline ends. The CDR3 contains 15 residues. The CDR3 region is CASSPSGRVFDEQFF. DNA of the CDR3: TGTGCCAGCAGCCCATCAGGCAGGGTCTTTGATGAGCAGTTCTTC.

The rearrangement links TRBV5-1 to TRBJ1-1; no clear D. CDR3 length: 14 residues. Trimming stripped 2 bases from V and 0 bases from J, with 8 bases between. Germline CDR1 reads SGHRS; CDR2 reads YFSETQ. CDR3 nucleotide sequence: TGCGCCAGCAGCTTAGGCGGATTGAACACTGAAGCTTTCTTT. Protein sequence: CASSLGGLNTEAFF. Supplemented by reference TRBV5-1 and TRBJ1-1, the full variable domain reads KAGVTQTPRYLIKTRGQQVTLSCSPISGHRSVSWYQQTPGQGLQFLFEYFSETQRNKGNFPGRFSGRQFSNSRSEMNVSTLELGDSALYLCASSLGGLNTEAFFGQGTRLTVV.

The chain couples TRBV2 to TRBJ2-4, with D perhaps matching TRBD1 or TRBD2 (5 bases each). The germline CDR1 and CDR2 sequences are SNHLY and FYNNEI. CDR3 length: 13 residues. V lost 6 bases to trimming and J lost 9 bases, with 15 bases between them. The CDR3 loop reads CASSNGALGIQYF. DNA of the CDR3: TGTGCCAGCAGCAACGGGGCATTGGGCATTCAGTACTTC.

V is TRBV4-3 and J is TRBJ2-1; a weak D match, TRBD2 (6 bases). Between the trimmed V and J ends, which lost 1 base and 6 bases, there was a span of 13 bases. CDR1 LGHNA and CDR2 YSLEER come from the germline V gene. The CDR3 loop spans 15 amino acids. The CDR3 loop is CASSQGPGTFNEQFF. The CDR3 nucleotides are TGCGCCAGCAGCCAAGGCCCCGGGACTTTCAATGAGCAGTTCTTC.